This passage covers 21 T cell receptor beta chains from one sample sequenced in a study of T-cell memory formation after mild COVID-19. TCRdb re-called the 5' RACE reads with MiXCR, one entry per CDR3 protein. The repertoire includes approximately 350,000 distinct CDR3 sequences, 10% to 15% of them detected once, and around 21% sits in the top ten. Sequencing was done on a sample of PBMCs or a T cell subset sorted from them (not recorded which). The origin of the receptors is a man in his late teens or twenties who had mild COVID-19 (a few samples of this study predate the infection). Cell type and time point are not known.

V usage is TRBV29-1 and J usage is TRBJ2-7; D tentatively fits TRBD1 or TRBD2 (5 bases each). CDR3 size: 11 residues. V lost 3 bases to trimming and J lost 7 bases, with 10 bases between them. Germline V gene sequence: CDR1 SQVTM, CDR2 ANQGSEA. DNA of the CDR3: TGCAGCGTTGAGGGGGTAAGGGAGCAGTACTTC. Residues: CSVEGVREQYF.

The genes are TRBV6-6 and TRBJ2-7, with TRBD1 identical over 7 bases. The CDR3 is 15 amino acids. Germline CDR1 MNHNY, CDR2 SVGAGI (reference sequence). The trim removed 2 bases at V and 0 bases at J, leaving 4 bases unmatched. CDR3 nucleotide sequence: TGTGCCAGCAGTTACGACAGGGTAAGCTCCTACGAGCAGTACTTC. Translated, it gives CASSYDRVSSYEQYF.

CDR3 in amino acids: CASSETSGDTQYF. The CDR3 bases are TGTGCCAGCAGCGAGACATCGGGGGATACGCAGTATTTT. This chain links TRBV9 with TRBJ2-3, with D tentatively TRBD2 (5 bases). V dropped 3 bases and J dropped 6 bases, with 11 bases sitting between them. Per the germline V gene, CDR1 is SGDLS and CDR2 is YYNGEE. The CDR3 totals 13 residues.

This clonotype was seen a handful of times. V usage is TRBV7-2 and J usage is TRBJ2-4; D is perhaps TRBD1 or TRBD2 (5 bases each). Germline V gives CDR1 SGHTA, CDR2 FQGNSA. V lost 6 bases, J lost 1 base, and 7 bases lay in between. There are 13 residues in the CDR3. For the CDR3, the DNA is TGTGCCAGCAGGGGGGTGGCCAAAAACATTCAGTACTTC. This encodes CASRGVAKNIQYF.

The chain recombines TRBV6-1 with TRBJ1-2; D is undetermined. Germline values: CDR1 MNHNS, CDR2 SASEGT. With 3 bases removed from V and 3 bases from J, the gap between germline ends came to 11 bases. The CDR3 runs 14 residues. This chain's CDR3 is CASSDRPGDYGYTF. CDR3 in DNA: TGTGCCAGCAGTGACAGGCCCGGTGACTATGGCTACACCTTC.

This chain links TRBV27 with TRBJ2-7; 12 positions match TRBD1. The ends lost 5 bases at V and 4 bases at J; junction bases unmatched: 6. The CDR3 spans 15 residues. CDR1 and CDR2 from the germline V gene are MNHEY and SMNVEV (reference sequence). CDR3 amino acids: CASSKGDRGQYEQYF. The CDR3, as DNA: TGTGCCAGCAGTAAAGGGGACAGGGGGCAGTACGAGCAGTACTTC.

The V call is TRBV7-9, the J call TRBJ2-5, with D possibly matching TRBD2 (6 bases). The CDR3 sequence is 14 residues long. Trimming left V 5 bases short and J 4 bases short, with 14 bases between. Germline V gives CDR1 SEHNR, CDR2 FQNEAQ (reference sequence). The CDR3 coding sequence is TGTGCCAGCAGCGTAGAGGAGGGGCGAGAGACCCAGTACTTC. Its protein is CASSVEEGRETQYF.

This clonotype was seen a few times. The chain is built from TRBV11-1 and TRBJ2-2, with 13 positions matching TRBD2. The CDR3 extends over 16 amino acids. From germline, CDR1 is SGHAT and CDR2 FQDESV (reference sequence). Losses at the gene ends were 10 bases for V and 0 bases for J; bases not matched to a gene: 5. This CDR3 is CAIPTSGGSNTGELFF. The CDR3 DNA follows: TGTGCCATTCCGACTAGCGGGGGGTCGAACACCGGGGAGCTGTTTTTT.

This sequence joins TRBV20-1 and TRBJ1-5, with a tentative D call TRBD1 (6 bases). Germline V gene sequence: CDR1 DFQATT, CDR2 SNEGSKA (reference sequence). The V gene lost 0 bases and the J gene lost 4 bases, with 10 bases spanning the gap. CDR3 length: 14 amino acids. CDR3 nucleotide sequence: TGCAGTGCTAGAGATTGGCAGGGGAATCAGCCCCAGCATTTT. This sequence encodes CSARDWQGNQPQHF.

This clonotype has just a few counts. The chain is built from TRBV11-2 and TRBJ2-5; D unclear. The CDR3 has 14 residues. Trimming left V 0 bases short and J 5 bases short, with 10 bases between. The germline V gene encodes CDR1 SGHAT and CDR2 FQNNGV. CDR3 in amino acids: CASSLDYSLETQYF. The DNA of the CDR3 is TGTGCCAGCAGCTTAGATTACTCTTTGGAGACCCAGTACTTC.

The CDR3 bases are TGTGCCAGCAGCGCAGGGGATATAGGAGAAAAACTGTTTTTT. Encoded protein: CASSAGDIGEKLFF. The chain combines TRBV12-3 or TRBV12-4 with TRBJ1-4; D is perhaps TRBD1 (6 bases). V lost 6 bases and J lost 8, with 16 bases in between. The CDR3 runs to 14 residues.

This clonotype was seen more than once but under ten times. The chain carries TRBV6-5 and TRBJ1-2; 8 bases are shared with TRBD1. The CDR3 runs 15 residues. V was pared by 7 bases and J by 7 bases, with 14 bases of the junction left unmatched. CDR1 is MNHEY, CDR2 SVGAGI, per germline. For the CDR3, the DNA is TGTGCCAGCACCTATTGGGCAGGGGGCAGGGGTGGCTACACCTTC. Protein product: CASTYWAGGRGGYTF.

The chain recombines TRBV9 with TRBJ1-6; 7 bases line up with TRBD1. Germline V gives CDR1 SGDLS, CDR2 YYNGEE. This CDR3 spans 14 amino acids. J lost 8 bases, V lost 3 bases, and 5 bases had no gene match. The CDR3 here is CASSARDRDSPLHF. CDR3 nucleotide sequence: TGTGCCAGCAGCGCGCGGGACAGAGATTCACCCCTCCACTTT.

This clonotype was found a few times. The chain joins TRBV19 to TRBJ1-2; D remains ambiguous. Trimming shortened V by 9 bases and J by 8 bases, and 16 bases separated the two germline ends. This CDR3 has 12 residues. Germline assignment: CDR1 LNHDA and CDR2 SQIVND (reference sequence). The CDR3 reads CASSPRTEGYTF. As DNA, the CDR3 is TGTGCCAGCTCTCCGAGGACGGAGGGCTACACCTTC.

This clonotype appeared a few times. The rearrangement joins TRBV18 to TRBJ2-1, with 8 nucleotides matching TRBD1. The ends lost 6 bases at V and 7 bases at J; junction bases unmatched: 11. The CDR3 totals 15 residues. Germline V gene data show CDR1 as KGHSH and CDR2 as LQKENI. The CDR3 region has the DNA TGTGCCAGCTCCCGCGGACAGGGATTAGGGAATGAGCAGTTCTTC. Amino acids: CASSRGQGLGNEQFF.

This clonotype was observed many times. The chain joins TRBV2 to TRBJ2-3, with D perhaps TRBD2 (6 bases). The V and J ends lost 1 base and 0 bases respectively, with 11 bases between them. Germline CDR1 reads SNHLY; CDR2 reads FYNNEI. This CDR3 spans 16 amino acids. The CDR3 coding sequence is TGTGCCAGCAGTGAAGGACGGGGGTCAAGCACAGATACGCAGTATTTT. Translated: CASSEGRGSSTDTQYF.

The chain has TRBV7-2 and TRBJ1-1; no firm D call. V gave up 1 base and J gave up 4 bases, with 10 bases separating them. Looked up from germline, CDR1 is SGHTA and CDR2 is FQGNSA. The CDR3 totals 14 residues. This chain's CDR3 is CASSLVPGVTEAFF. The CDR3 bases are TGTGCCAGCAGCTTAGTACCTGGGGTCACTGAAGCTTTCTTT.

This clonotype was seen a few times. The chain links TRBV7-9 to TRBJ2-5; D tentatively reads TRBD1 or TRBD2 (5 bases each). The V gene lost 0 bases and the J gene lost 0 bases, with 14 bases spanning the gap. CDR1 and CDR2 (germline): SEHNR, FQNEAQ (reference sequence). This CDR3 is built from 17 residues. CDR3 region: CASSLASGPRYQETQYF. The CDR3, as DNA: TGTGCCAGCAGCTTAGCGTCGGGGCCCAGGTACCAAGAGACCCAGTACTTC.

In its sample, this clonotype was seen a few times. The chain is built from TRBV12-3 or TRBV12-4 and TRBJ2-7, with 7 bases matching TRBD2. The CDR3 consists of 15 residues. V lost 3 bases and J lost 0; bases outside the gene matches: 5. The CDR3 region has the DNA TGTGCCAGCAGTTTCTCCGCGGGGGTCTCCTACGAGCAGTACGTC. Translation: CASSFSAGVSYEQYV.

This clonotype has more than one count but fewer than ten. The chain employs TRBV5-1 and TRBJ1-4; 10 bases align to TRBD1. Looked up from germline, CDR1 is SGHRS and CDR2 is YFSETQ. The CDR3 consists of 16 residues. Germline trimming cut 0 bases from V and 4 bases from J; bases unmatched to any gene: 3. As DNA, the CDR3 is TGCGCCAGCAGCTTGGGGGACAGGGGATTTAATGAAAAACTGTTTTTT. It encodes CASSLGDRGFNEKLFF.

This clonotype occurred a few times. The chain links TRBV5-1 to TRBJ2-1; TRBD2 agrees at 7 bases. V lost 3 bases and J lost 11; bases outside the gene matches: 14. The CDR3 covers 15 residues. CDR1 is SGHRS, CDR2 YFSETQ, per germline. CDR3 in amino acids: CASSWGTIGEDKQFF. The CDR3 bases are TGCGCCAGCAGCTGGGGGACTATCGGCGAAGATAAGCAGTTCTTC.